This T cell receptor (beta chain) was captured by sequencing in a study of shared clonotypes between healthy human individuals. Naive CD8 cells, CD45RO-negative and positively selected for CCR7, excluded terminally differentiated effector memory CD45RA+ cells. Donation came from healthy HIV-negative adults that had no recent acute infections or vaccinations. Each sample came from a Caucasian adult donor living in Nashville, Tennessee. The CDR3 sequence is 14 residues long. Per the germline V gene, CDR1 is MNHEY and CDR2 is SMNVEV (reference sequence). The ends were cut back, 3 bases at V and 6 bases at J, with 15 bases in the middle. As regards this clone: Its antigen is as yet unknown.

Assay: immunoSEQ multiplex PCR; the TCRdb copy retains only in-frame clones and omits some. This table holds some 1,900,000 clones, 85% to 95% found once. Study-wide findings and caveats: Larger estimated richness was generally recorded for naive subsets relative to memory subsets. Clonotype sharing across donors was expected to vary with sequencing depth.

Sequenced: naive CD8+ T cells sorted from blood. The sequence was collected from a man between 18 and 35 years old in good health. The rearrangement joins TRBV27 to TRBJ2-7; D remains unclear. This CDR3 is CASSFGSVGLEQYF. CDR3 in DNA: TGTGCCAGCAGTTTCGGCTCAGTCGGTCTCGAGCAGTACTTC.